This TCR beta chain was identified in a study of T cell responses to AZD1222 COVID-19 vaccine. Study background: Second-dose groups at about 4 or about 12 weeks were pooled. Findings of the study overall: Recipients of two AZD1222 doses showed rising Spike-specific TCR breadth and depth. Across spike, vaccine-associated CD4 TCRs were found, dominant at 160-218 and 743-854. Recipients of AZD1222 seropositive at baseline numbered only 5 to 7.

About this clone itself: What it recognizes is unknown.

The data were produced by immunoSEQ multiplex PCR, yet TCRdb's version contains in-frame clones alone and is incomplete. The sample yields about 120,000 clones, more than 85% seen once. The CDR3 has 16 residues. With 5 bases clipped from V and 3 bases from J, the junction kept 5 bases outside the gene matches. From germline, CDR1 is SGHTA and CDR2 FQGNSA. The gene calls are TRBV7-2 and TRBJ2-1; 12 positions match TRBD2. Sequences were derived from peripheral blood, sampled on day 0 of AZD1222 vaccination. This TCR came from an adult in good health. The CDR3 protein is CASSPLAGGIYNEQFF. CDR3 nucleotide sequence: TGTGCCAGCAGCCCCCTAGCGGGGGGGATCTACAATGAGCAGTTCTTC.